This T cell receptor beta chain was obtained from a study of CD8+CD57+ T cells in acquired aplastic anemia. Study at large: The sorted CD4+ and CD8+ cells yielded an average about 3.5 ug of DNA. The study, taken as a whole, reports: Patients and controls had CD8+ Simpson's diversity values that were not significantly distinct. The same twenty-nine CD8+ CDR3 sequences occurred in patients and in controls.

Genomic DNA templated the TCR beta VDJ and CDR3 profiling. TCRdb processed the reads anew with MiXCR; each CDR3 protein has one entry. The sample gives about 71,000 distinct CDR3 sequences, approximately 50% of which show up once; approximately 8.3% is in the top ten. There are many counts of this clonotype. What it binds is unknown. The germline V and J ends were trimmed by 4 bases and 7 bases, with 17 bases remaining between them. The CDR3 extends over 14 amino acids. Germline loops: CDR1 MGHRA, CDR2 YSYEKL. This clonotype was sampled from a human donor in good health, serving as a control. The chain couples TRBV4-1 to TRBJ2-7; D is uncertain. Source material: sorted CD4+, CD8+, or CD8+CD57+ T cells (not recorded which) from PBMCs. The chain's CDR3 is CASSPRLTSEEQYF. CDR3 sequence (DNA): TGCGCCAGCAGCCCGCGACTGACGTCGGAAGAGCAGTACTTC.